The 25 T cell receptor beta chains below were found in one sample sequenced in a study of blood T cell repertoires in COVID-19. Only in-frame clones appear in the TCRdb table, and some are missing; sequencing was by immunoSEQ multiplex PCR. The table has 270,000 or so clones, 85% seen once; the top ten hold 13%. The sample consisted of peripheral blood. The source of these receptors is a human donor in a cohort sampled during active COVID-19.

The V call is TRBV27, the J call TRBJ2-5, with 9 bases matching TRBD1. This CDR3 spans 17 amino acids. From germline, CDR1 is MNHEY and CDR2 SMNVEV (reference sequence). With V trimmed by 1 base and J by 4 bases, 10 bases remained unmatched. This CDR3 is CASSLLGRGQGSETQYF. In DNA form, the CDR3 reads TGTGCCAGCAGTTTATTAGGTAGAGGACAGGGGTCAGAGACCCAGTACTTC.

The chain couples TRBV19 to TRBJ2-3; maybe TRBD1 (6 bases). The germline V gene encodes CDR1 LNHDA and CDR2 SQIVND (reference sequence). V lost 5 bases to trimming and J lost 0 bases, with 24 bases between them. CDR3 length equals 19 residues. CDR3 region: CASSLRKDRQILSTDTQYF. The CDR3 DNA follows: TGTGCCAGTAGTTTAAGGAAAGACAGGCAAATATTAAGCACAGATACGCAGTATTTT.

The V and J genes are TRBV27 and TRBJ2-6; weak D call: TRBD1 (7 bases). In germline, CDR1 is MNHEY, CDR2 SMNVEV (reference sequence). The CDR3 sequence is 18 residues long. With 1 base removed from V and 0 bases from J, the gap between germline ends came to 13 bases. CDR3 residues: CASSLFSGGGSGANVLTF. CDR3 nucleotides: TGTGCCAGCAGTTTATTCTCAGGGGGAGGCTCTGGGGCCAACGTCCTGACTTTC.

This clone was observed a handful of times. The V and J genes are TRBV7-9 and TRBJ2-7, with no clear D. From germline, CDR1 is SEHNR and CDR2 FQNEAQ (reference sequence). V shed 4 bases and J shed 3 bases, with 13 bases lying between them. This CDR3 spans 14 amino acids. In DNA, the CDR3 is TGTGCCAGCAGCTCTCCTCTATCGCTCTACGAGCAGTACTTC. It encodes CASSSPLSLYEQYF.

The chain couples TRBV7-3 to TRBJ2-3; TRBD2 is a possible D gene (5 bases). CDR1 is SGHTA, CDR2 FQGTGA, per germline. Trimming pared 2 bases from V and 0 bases from J, leaving 9 bases between. The CDR3 has 15 residues. CDR3 protein: CASSLFGGSTDTQYF. In DNA form, the CDR3 reads TGTGCCAGCAGCTTATTCGGCGGGAGCACAGATACGCAGTATTTT.

The V gene is TRBV7-9, the J gene TRBJ2-7; D is possibly TRBD1 (6 bases). The V and J ends lost 4 bases and 7 bases respectively, with 11 bases between them. CDR1 is SEHNR, CDR2 FQNEAQ, per germline (reference sequence). This CDR3 contains 12 residues. CDR3 protein: CASSSQGWEQYF. The CDR3 coding sequence is TGTGCCAGCAGCTCACAGGGTTGGGAGCAGTACTTC.

A few counts support this clone. This chain joins TRBV9 and TRBJ1-3; D gene uncertain. This CDR3 spans 11 amino acids. V was cut by 3 bases and J by 8 bases, with 6 bases left in between. Germline V gene sequence: CDR1 SGDLS, CDR2 YYNGEE. CDR3 sequence reads: CASSARDTIYF. In nucleotides, the CDR3 is TGTGCCAGCAGCGCCCGGGACACCATATATTTT.

Of note for this clone: The identical CDR3 is also encoded by other nucleotide sequences in the sample. This chain uses TRBV4-2 with TRBJ2-7, with 9 bases identical to TRBD2. The CDR3 loop spans 12 amino acids. Germline CDR1 reads LGHNA; CDR2 reads YNFKEQ. Trimming took 9 bases from V and 5 from J; bases not matched to a gene: 5. DNA for the CDR3: TGTGCCAGTTCGGGACTAGCAGACGAGCAGTACTTC. It translates to CASSGLADEQYF.

The chain is built from TRBV7-9 and TRBJ2-6, with TRBD1 as a possible D gene (6 bases). Trimming cost V 1 base and J 2 bases, with 6 bases left between them. Looked up from germline, CDR1 is SEHNR and CDR2 is FQNEAQ (reference sequence). The CDR3 covers 15 residues. CDR3 sequence: CASSLGGPGANVLTF. The CDR3 DNA is TGTGCCAGCAGCTTAGGGGGGCCTGGGGCCAACGTCCTGACTTTC.

The chain has TRBV21-1 and TRBJ2-7; whether TRBD1, the table's D call, matches the DNA was not checked. TRBV21-1 is a pseudogene locus. The CDR3 sequence is 14 residues long. The CDR3 coding sequence is TGTGCCAGCGGCACCGGGACAGGGGGCGACGAGCAGTACTTC. This sequence encodes CASGTGTGGDEQYF.

This chain links TRBV3-1 (or the pseudogene TRBV3-2) with TRBJ2-1; 7 bases agree with TRBD2. CDR1 LGHDT and CDR2 YNNKEL come from the germline V gene (reference sequence). There are 16 residues in the CDR3. The ends lost 4 bases at V and 1 base at J; junction bases unmatched: 7. The CDR3 protein is CASSLLGGSSYNEQFF. The DNA for the CDR3 is TGTGCCAGCAGCCTACTGGGCGGGAGTTCCTACAATGAGCAGTTCTTC.

The chain has TRBV27 and TRBJ2-1; 7 bases agree with TRBD2. The V gene end was trimmed by 10 bases and the J gene end by 2 bases; junction bases not matched to a gene: 11. Germline CDR1 reads MNHEY; CDR2 reads SMNVEV (reference sequence). This CDR3 has 15 amino acids. CDR3 coding DNA: TGTGCCACCCAGTTGGGAAGCGGGGCCTACAATGAGCAGTTCTTC. It translates to CATQLGSGAYNEQFF.

The chain uses TRBV7-2 and TRBJ2-3, with 11 bases aligning to TRBD2. V lost 6 bases, J lost 6 bases, and 8 bases stayed unmatched. This CDR3 contains 15 residues. Germline V gene sequence: CDR1 SGHTA, CDR2 FQGNSA. CDR3 nucleotide sequence: TGTGCCAGCAGGATTCCGGGACTAGCGGAGGATACGCAGTATTTT. Protein product: CASRIPGLAEDTQYF.

This chain joins TRBV3-1 (or the pseudogene TRBV3-2) and TRBJ2-5, with D possibly TRBD1 on 5 matching bases. In germline, CDR1 is LGHDT, CDR2 YNNKEL (reference sequence). V shed 2 bases and J shed 0 bases, with 13 bases lying between them. CDR3 size: 16 residues. The CDR3 nucleotides read TGTGCCAGCAGCCAACGCCTTTCAGGGTACCAAGAGACCCAGTACTTC. The encoded protein is CASSQRLSGYQETQYF.

The chain couples TRBV7-2 to TRBJ2-5, with D unresolved. Trimming left V 0 bases short and J 0 bases short, with 11 bases between. Looked up from germline, CDR1 is SGHTA and CDR2 is FQGNSA. The CDR3 sequence is 16 residues long. The CDR3 region has the DNA TGTGCCAGCAGCTTAGCGCTCAACTTTAACCAAGAGACCCAGTACTTC. The encoded protein is CASSLALNFNQETQYF.

The chain carries TRBV7-9 and TRBJ1-4; no firm D call. CDR1 and CDR2 from the germline V gene are SEHNR and FQNEAQ (reference sequence). The CDR3 runs to 11 residues. Trimming stripped 5 bases from V and 13 bases from J, with 11 bases between. CDR3 sequence reads: CASSPSNRLFF. CDR3 in DNA: TGTGCCAGCAGCCCTTCAAACAGACTGTTTTTT.

The chain recombines TRBV19 with TRBJ2-2; a weak D match, TRBD1 (6 bases). The germline V and J ends were trimmed by 4 bases and 5 bases, with 8 bases remaining between them. The germline V gene encodes CDR1 LNHDA and CDR2 SQIVND (reference sequence). The CDR3 is 13 residues long. Here the CDR3 reads CASSNRVTGELFF. CDR3 coding DNA: TGTGCCAGTAGTAACAGGGTTACCGGGGAGCTGTTTTTT.

Turning to this clone: A junction end diverges from the germline sequence, so it may reflect a read error. This chain uses TRBV3-1 (or the pseudogene TRBV3-2) with TRBJ2-5, with a tentative D call TRBD2 (5 bases). Germline loops: CDR1 LGHDT, CDR2 YNNKEL (reference sequence). The length of the CDR3 is 10 residues. CDR3 DNA sequence: TGTGCCAGCAGCCAAGGAGGAGGTAACTTC. This encodes CASSQGGGNF.

This clone has a single count. The V gene is TRBV18, the J gene TRBJ2-3, with D uncertain. The germline V gene encodes CDR1 KGHSH and CDR2 LQKENI. The CDR3 is made up of 15 amino acids. The V gene lost 0 bases and the J gene lost 2 bases, with 9 bases spanning the gap. CDR3 loop: CASSPPQAYTDTQYF. For the CDR3, the DNA is TGTGCCAGCTCACCACCGCAGGCTTACACAGATACGCAGTATTTT. Looking up the rest from reference TRBV18 and TRBJ2-3 gives the full variable domain: NAGVMQNPRHLVRRRGQEARLRCSPMKGHSHVYWYRQLPEEGLKFMVYLQKENIIDESGMPKERFSAEFPKEGPSILRIQQVVRGDSAAYFCASSPPQAYTDTQYFGPGTRLTVL.

This clone was detected ten times or more. This chain joins TRBV5-5 and TRBJ2-6; 7 bases agree with TRBD1. Germline V gene sequence: CDR1 SGHKS, CDR2 YYEKEE (reference sequence). The CDR3 extends over 16 amino acids. J lost 1 base, V lost 5 bases, and 6 bases had no gene match. The CDR3 bases are TGTGCCAGCAGACGACAGGGTTTATCTGGGGCCAACGTCCTGACTTTC. Translating gives CASRRQGLSGANVLTF.

V gene TRBV2 combines with J gene TRBJ2-2; 7 bases line up with TRBD1. Trimming removed 6 bases from V and 4 bases from J; junction bases left unmatched: 8. The CDR3 loop spans 15 amino acids. The germline gives CDR1 SNHLY, CDR2 FYNNEI. The CDR3, as DNA: TGTGCCAGCAGGTTGAGACAGGGATTCACCGGGGAGCTGTTTTTT. Its protein product is CASRLRQGFTGELFF.

The rearrangement links TRBV6-1 to TRBJ1-1, with a tentative D call TRBD1 (5 bases). This CDR3 is 13 amino acids long. The germline V gene has CDR1 MNHNS and CDR2 SASEGT. Trimming removed 2 bases at V and 5 bases at J, with 9 bases between. The CDR3 loop reads CASSESGGTEAFF. The CDR3 nucleotides are TGTGCCAGCAGTGAATCGGGGGGGACTGAAGCTTTCTTT.

Only one count was recorded for this clone. V gene TRBV12-3 or TRBV12-4 combines with J gene TRBJ1-2; D unclear. V lost 8 bases and J lost 3, with 10 bases in between. This CDR3 has 12 amino acids. DNA for the CDR3: TGTGCCAGCCCGGGAGAGGACTATGGCTACACCTTC. It encodes CASPGEDYGYTF.

The chain is built from TRBV7-8 and TRBJ1-2; no reliable D call. Germline V gives CDR1 SGHVS, CDR2 FQNEAQ. This CDR3 has 14 residues. Trimming took 5 bases from V and 4 from J, leaving 14 bases between them. In DNA, the CDR3 is TGTGCCAGCAGCCTATCCGCGGGTGCCTATGGCTACACCTTC. This sequence encodes CASSLSAGAYGYTF.

This clone was counted once. This rearrangement joins TRBV19 to TRBJ2-2; D call uncertain. The CDR3 totals 14 residues. The V gene lost 0 bases and the J gene lost 7 bases, with 9 bases spanning the gap. The germline V gene has CDR1 LNHDA and CDR2 SQIVND (reference sequence). In DNA form, the CDR3 reads TGTGCCAGTAGTATAGATACCCCGGGCGGGGAGCTGTTTTTT. Translation gives CASSIDTPGGELFF.